One sample yielded the 8 T cell receptor beta chains listed below, sequenced in a study of regulatory T cells in long-lasting Graves disease. Regarding time point: newly diagnosed GD, antithyroid drugs for less than 3 months. Researchers made the TCR library from RNA that was extracted from PBMCs. The authors built TCR beta libraries using iRepertoire HTBI primers and Arm-PCR of CDR3 regions. TCRdb analysed the multiplex PCR reads with MiXCR anew, one entry per CDR3 protein. This sample yields about 220,000 distinct CDR3 sequences, of which roughly 19% are seen a single time; about 10% belongs to the top ten. The data were also submitted as part of a second study, on T cells in Graves' hyperthyroidism and ophthalmopathy.

Sequencing was performed on peripheral blood mononuclear cells (PBMCs), taken at new diagnosis, from a patient treated with antithyroid drugs. The receptors come from a woman aged 25-40 years with Graves disease.

The V gene is TRBV30, the J gene TRBJ1-4; D gene uncertain. V was clipped by 0 bases and J by 8 bases, with 4 bases between them. Germline CDR1 reads GTSNPN; CDR2 reads SVGIG (reference sequence). The CDR3 consists of 11 residues. As DNA, the CDR3 is TGTGCCTGGAGTGTAAACGAAAAACTGTTTTTT. It specifies CAWSVNEKLFF.

This clonotype was seen repeatedly, ten times or more. This chain links TRBV5-1 with TRBJ2-5; 10 nucleotides align to TRBD2. The CDR3 is 16 amino acids. The germline CDR1 and CDR2 sequences are SGHRS and YFSETQ. V lost 0 bases and J lost 7; bases outside the gene matches: 9. This CDR3 reads CASSLGLGTSEGTQYF. The CDR3 nucleotides are TGCGCCAGCAGCTTGGGTCTCGGGACTAGCGAGGGGACCCAGTACTTC. Using reference TRBV5-1 and TRBJ2-5 for the parts outside the CDR3, the full variable domain is KAGVTQTPRYLIKTRGQQVTLSCSPISGHRSVSWYQQTPGQGLQFLFEYFSETQRNKGNFPGRFSGRQFSNSRSEMNVSTLELGDSALYLCASSLGLGTSEGTQYFGPGTRLLVL.

In this sample, this clonotype turned up many times. The V gene is TRBV10-2, the J gene TRBJ2-1; D unresolved. This CDR3 region has 14 residues. Trimming left V 5 bases short and J 7 bases short, with 15 bases between. The germline CDR1 and CDR2 sequences are WSHSY and SAAADI. The CDR3 nucleotides are TGCGCCAGCAGTTTGGGGATAGGGCCGAATGAGCAGTTCTTC. The encoded protein is CASSLGIGPNEQFF.

This clonotype came up many times. The CDR3 DNA is TGTGCCAGCAGCATGGGACAGGGCGTGAAGCCCCAGCATTTT. It codes for CASSMGQGVKPQHF. The rearrangement uses TRBV13 and TRBJ1-5; 9 bases map to TRBD1. Germline CDR1 PRHDT, CDR2 FYEKMQ (reference sequence). This CDR3 comprises 14 residues. V was pared by 5 bases and J by 8 bases, with 7 bases of the junction left unmatched.

This clonotype was recorded at least ten times. The chain recombines TRBV7-9 with TRBJ1-2; D gene uncertain. Germline CDR1 and CDR2: SEHNR and FQNEAQ (reference sequence). This CDR3 has 9 amino acids. V was trimmed by 5 bases and J by 11 bases, leaving 6 bases between them. The CDR3 loop is CASSPGYTF. In DNA form, the CDR3 reads TGTGCCAGCAGCCCGGGGTACACCTTC.

This clonotype has a count of ten or more. This chain connects TRBV7-8 to TRBJ1-1; D is undetermined. Germline CDR1 and CDR2: SGHVS and FQNEAQ. The CDR3 sequence is 17 residues long. Trimming removed 5 bases from V and 0 bases from J, with 19 bases in between. CDR3 region: CASSPKGPAFMNTEAFF. The CDR3 coding sequence is TGTGCCAGCAGCCCAAAGGGCCCCGCATTCATGAACACTGAAGCTTTCTTT.

This clonotype has at least ten counts. The chain employs TRBV5-1 and TRBJ1-1, with unresolved D. Trimming left V 2 bases short and J 7 bases short, with 12 bases between. The CDR3 covers 13 residues. Per the germline V gene, CDR1 is SGHRS and CDR2 is YFSETQ. The CDR3 is CASSFQTDREAFF. As DNA, the CDR3 is TGCGCCAGCAGCTTCCAGACGGACCGTGAAGCTTTCTTT. Full variable domain (remainder filled in from reference TRBV5-1 and TRBJ1-1): KAGVTQTPRYLIKTRGQQVTLSCSPISGHRSVSWYQQTPGQGLQFLFEYFSETQRNKGNFPGRFSGRQFSNSRSEMNVSTLELGDSALYLCASSFQTDREAFFGQGTRLTVV.

This clonotype was detected ten times or more. The chain uses TRBV2 and TRBJ1-2; D not resolved. Germline CDR1 and CDR2: SNHLY and FYNNEI. The CDR3 spans 13 residues. Trimming took off 1 base at V and 5 bases at J, with 8 bases between the two ends. DNA of the CDR3: TGTGCCAGCAGTGAAGAGAAGCCGTATGGCTACACCTTC. This sequence encodes CASSEEKPYGYTF. The whole variable domain, remainder taken from reference TRBV2 and TRBJ1-2, is EPEVTQTPSHQVTQMGQEVILRCVPISNHLYFYWYRQILGQKVEFLVSFYNNEISEKSEIFDDQFSVERPDGSNFTLKIRSTKLEDSAMYFCASSEEKPYGYTFGSGTRLTVV.